This entry lists 19 T cell receptor beta chains sequenced from one sample in a study of CD8 T cells in Susac syndrome. RNA totalling 0.5 to 1 ug underwent reverse transcription with random hexamers. TCRdb reanalysed the immunoSEQ multiplex PCR reads using MiXCR and keeps one entry per CDR3 protein. This sample has 120,000 or so distinct CDR3 sequences; around 94% occur once, and the top ten carry approximately 0.2%. Specimen: CD8+ T cells from PBMCs. These receptors were obtained from a human donor with Susac syndrome.

CDR3 nucleotides: TGTGCCAGCAGTCCGGGACAGGGAAGAACAGATACGCAGTATTTT. It codes for CASSPGQGRTDTQYF. The chain has TRBV12-3 or TRBV12-4 and TRBJ2-3, with TRBD1 matching over 9 bases. Trimming cost V 5 bases and J 3 bases; bases outside gene matches: 6. The CDR3 spans 15 residues.

The CDR3 coding sequence is TGTGCCAGCAGCCAAGCCCGAAGGGGTCGGGAGCAGTACTTC. Translation gives CASSQARRGREQYF. The chain carries TRBV14 and TRBJ2-7; a weak D match, TRBD1 (5 bases). The CDR3 length is 14 residues. V lost 1 base, J lost 7 bases, and 14 bases lay in between. CDR1 is SGHDN, CDR2 FVKESK, per germline.

The chain joins TRBV30 to TRBJ2-1; 7 bases map to TRBD2. Germline V gene data show CDR1 as GTSNPN and CDR2 as SVGIG (reference sequence). Germline trimming cut 0 bases from V and 7 bases from J; bases unmatched to any gene: 6. CDR3 length: 14 amino acids. CDR3 sequence reads: CAWSVAAGRNEQFF. CDR3 in DNA: TGTGCCTGGAGTGTTGCAGCGGGAAGAAATGAGCAGTTCTTC.

This clonotype has more than one count but fewer than ten. The rearrangement joins TRBV7-9 to TRBJ1-1, with unresolved D. The germline V gene has CDR1 SEHNR and CDR2 FQNEAQ (reference sequence). The CDR3 is made up of 12 amino acids. Trimming pared 2 bases from V and 4 bases from J, leaving 5 bases between. The CDR3 nucleotides are TGTGCCAGCAGCTTATCCGGCACTGAAGCTTTCTTT. It codes for CASSLSGTEAFF.

Concerning this clonotype: The junction and the germline gene differ at one end; a read error may be behind it. This chain links TRBV6-5 with TRBJ2-7, with 7 positions matching TRBD1. The CDR3 runs 15 residues. Germline V CDR1 and CDR2: MNHEY, SVGAGI. CDR3 nucleotide sequence: TGTGCCAGCAGCCCTCTTGACAGGGTCTCCCACGAGCAGTACTTC. Protein product: CASSPLDRVSHEQYF.

The rearrangement uses TRBV12-3 or TRBV12-4 and TRBJ2-5; 10 bases are shared with TRBD2. There are 17 residues in the CDR3. Losses at the gene ends were 3 bases for V and 3 bases for J; bases not matched to a gene: 10. The CDR3 DNA is TGTGCCAGCAGTTTCTACGTTACAGGGACTAGCGAAGAGACCCAGTACTTC. It specifies CASSFYVTGTSEETQYF.

This chain links TRBV30 with TRBJ1-2; no clear D gene. This CDR3 region has 12 residues. The germline V gene has CDR1 GTSNPN and CDR2 SVGIG (reference sequence). The V gene lost 3 bases and the J gene lost 4 bases, with 9 bases spanning the gap. CDR3 sequence reads: CAWRGISYGYTF. In nucleotides, the CDR3 is TGTGCCTGGAGGGGGATTTCCTATGGCTACACCTTC.

CDR3 nucleotide sequence: TGTGCCAGCAGGGAGCTGGGACCCATTAACTATGGCTACACCTTC. Amino acid sequence: CASRELGPINYGYTF. This rearrangement joins TRBV11-2 to TRBJ1-2, with D possibly TRBD1 on 5 matching bases. CDR3 length: 15 residues. Trimming pared 6 bases from V and 1 base from J, leaving 15 bases between. Germline V gene sequence: CDR1 SGHAT, CDR2 FQNNGV.

This clonotype was counted once. This chain links TRBV6-2 or TRBV6-3 with TRBJ1-1; D is unclear. V gave up 0 bases and J gave up 7 bases, with 12 bases separating them. Germline V CDR1 and CDR2: MNHEY, SVGEGT. This CDR3 is built from 14 residues. This CDR3 is CASSYSHTADEAFF. CDR3 in DNA: TGTGCCAGCAGTTACTCTCACACCGCAGATGAAGCTTTCTTT.

The chain is built from TRBV15 and TRBJ1-6; 7 bases align to TRBD1. This CDR3 is built from 15 residues. Per the germline V gene, CDR1 is LNHNV and CDR2 is YYDKDF (reference sequence). V shed 3 bases and J 10 bases; nucleotides not matched to a gene: 9. The chain's CDR3 is CATSSHTGDSSPLHF. The CDR3 bases are TGTGCCACCAGCAGTCACACAGGGGACAGCTCACCCCTCCACTTT.

The count of this clonotype is one. This sequence joins TRBV20-1 and TRBJ1-6; possible D gene TRBD1, 6 bases. The V gene's germline CDR1 is DFQATT and CDR2 SNEGSKA (reference sequence). CDR3 length: 15 amino acids. The V and J ends lost 5 bases and 8 bases respectively, with 19 bases between them. In nucleotides, the CDR3 is TGCAGTGCTCCAAAGGTCGCAGGGGTCGATTCACCCCTCCACTTT. Its protein is CSAPKVAGVDSPLHF.

V and J are TRBV20-1 and TRBJ2-3; D gene ambiguous. CDR1 DFQATT and CDR2 SNEGSKA come from the germline V gene (reference sequence). The CDR3 contains 13 residues. Trimming took off 5 bases at V and 2 bases at J, with 11 bases between the two ends. The CDR3 bases are TGCAGTGCTCCTAATGAACTCACAGATACGCAGTATTTT. Its protein is CSAPNELTDTQYF.

The CDR3: CASSSSGQNIQYF. CDR3 in DNA: TGTGCCAGCAGCTCTTCGGGACAAAACATTCAGTACTTC. The chain carries TRBV7-9 and TRBJ2-4, with D perhaps TRBD1 or TRBD2 (5 bases each). Germline loops: CDR1 SEHNR, CDR2 FQNEAQ (reference sequence). The CDR3 totals 13 residues. The V end lost 4 bases, the J end lost 5 bases, and 9 bases lay between the germline ends.

The V gene is TRBV27, the J gene TRBJ2-3; D is perhaps TRBD1 or TRBD2 (6 bases each). The CDR3 covers 14 residues. Germline assignment: CDR1 MNHEY and CDR2 SMNVEV (reference sequence). Trimming removed 9 bases at V and 1 base at J, with 14 bases between. The CDR3 spells CASNFGGRTDTQYF. CDR3 nucleotides: TGTGCCAGTAACTTTGGGGGGCGCACAGATACGCAGTATTTT.

The chain recombines TRBV9 with TRBJ2-5, with no clear D. This CDR3 has 15 residues. Germline V CDR1 and CDR2: SGDLS, YYNGEE. V lost 5 bases, J lost 5 bases, and 19 bases lay in between. CDR3 in DNA: TGTGCCAGCAGTGCCCACGGTTGGAGAATGGAGACCCAGTACTTC. Amino acids: CASSAHGWRMETQYF.

The V gene is TRBV30, the J gene TRBJ1-4; perhaps TRBD1 as D (5 bases). V was cut by 4 bases and J by 7 bases, with 13 bases left in between. This CDR3 has 13 residues. Germline V CDR1 and CDR2: GTSNPN, SVGIG (reference sequence). CDR3 in DNA: TGTGCCTGGACCGGGCGGGGCGGTGAAAAACTGTTTTTT. Residues: CAWTGRGGEKLFF.

The chain joins TRBV6-2 or TRBV6-3 to TRBJ1-6; no clear D gene. The CDR3 is made up of 16 amino acids. The germline V and J ends were trimmed by 3 bases and 0 bases, with 9 bases remaining between them. Germline CDR1 reads MNHEY; CDR2 reads SVGEGT. In DNA form, the CDR3 reads TGTGCCAGCAGTTATCAGGCGAGCTCCTATAATTCACCCCTCCACTTT. This encodes CASSYQASSYNSPLHF.

The CDR3 sequence: CASSLVSTGNSYGYTF. DNA of the CDR3: TGTGCCAGCAGCTTAGTGTCGACAGGGAACTCCTATGGCTACACCTTC. The gene calls are TRBV7-9 and TRBJ1-2, with 7 bases fitting TRBD1. CDR3 length equals 16 residues. Germline loops: CDR1 SEHNR, CDR2 FQNEAQ (reference sequence). With 1 base clipped from V and 4 bases from J, the junction kept 9 bases outside the gene matches.

V is TRBV5-4 and J is TRBJ2-5; 7 bases align to TRBD1. The length of the CDR3 is 16 residues. Germline lookup yields CDR1 SGHNT and CDR2 YYREEE (reference sequence). Trimming at V came to 3 bases and at J to 2 bases, leaving 10 bases not matched to a gene. CDR3 protein: CASSSRGTVEQETQYF. The CDR3, as DNA: TGTGCCAGCAGCTCCCGTGGGACAGTGGAACAAGAGACCCAGTACTTC.